These 3 T cell receptor beta chains were sequenced from one sample in a study of coeliac disease (dated by TCRdb to about 2022). Library creation used the immunoSEQ multiplex PCR assay. Here the immuneACCESS table is served through TCRdb, limited to in-frame sequences with V and J called. Missing clones are a known gap in these copies; in checked studies unresolved V genes cover under half, and the rest lacks a known reason. For this sample there are under 800 clones; around 64% appear just once. Jointly, the top ten make up less than 45% of the sample. The sequencing input was intraepithelial lymphocytes from the gut. The sample's cell subset or site label, decoded: intraepithelial cell (IEC) fraction of small intestinal biopsy. The receptors were gathered from an older man without celiac disease.

This chain links TRBV5-4 with TRBJ2-1; 10 bases align to TRBD1. Germline V gives CDR1 SGHNT, CDR2 YYREEE (reference sequence). The V and J ends lost 2 bases and 7 bases, in that order; junction bases with no gene match: 9. The CDR3 consists of 16 residues. The CDR3 loop reads CASSLKGQGDENEQFF. The CDR3 coding sequence is TGTGCCAGCAGCTTAAAAGGACAGGGGGATGAGAATGAGCAGTTCTTC.

The chain joins TRBV2 to TRBJ2-2, with 8 nucleotides matching TRBD2. The CDR3 contains 15 residues. Germline CDR1 and CDR2: SNHLY and FYNNEI. V dropped 6 bases and J dropped 3; count of bases not matched to a gene: 6. CDR3 sequence reads: CASSREGPDTGELFF. The CDR3 DNA sequence: TGTGCCAGCAGCCGGGAGGGCCCCGACACCGGGGAGCTGTTTTTT.

The chain joins TRBV6-5 to TRBJ2-1, with TRBD1 matching over 11 bases. Looked up from germline, CDR1 is MNHEY and CDR2 is SVGAGI. There are 16 residues in the CDR3. Trimming at V came to 2 bases and at J to 5 bases, leaving 5 bases not matched to a gene. The CDR3 region is CASSYRGQGAHNEQFF. For the CDR3, the DNA is TGTGCCAGCAGTTACCGCGGACAGGGGGCGCACAATGAGCAGTTCTTC.